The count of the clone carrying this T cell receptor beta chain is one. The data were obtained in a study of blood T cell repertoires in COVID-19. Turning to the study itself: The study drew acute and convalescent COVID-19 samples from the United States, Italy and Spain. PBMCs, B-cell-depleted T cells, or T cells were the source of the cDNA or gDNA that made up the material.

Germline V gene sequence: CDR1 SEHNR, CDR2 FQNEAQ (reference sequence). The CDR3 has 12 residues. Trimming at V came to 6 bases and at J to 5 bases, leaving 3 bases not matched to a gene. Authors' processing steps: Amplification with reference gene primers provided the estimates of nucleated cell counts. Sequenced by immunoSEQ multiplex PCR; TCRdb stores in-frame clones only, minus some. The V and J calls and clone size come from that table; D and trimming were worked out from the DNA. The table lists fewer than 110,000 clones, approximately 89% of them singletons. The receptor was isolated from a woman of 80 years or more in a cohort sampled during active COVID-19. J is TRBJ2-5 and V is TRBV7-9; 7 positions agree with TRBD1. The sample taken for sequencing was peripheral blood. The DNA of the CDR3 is TGTGCCAGCAGTCAACAGGGGGAGACCCAGTACTTC. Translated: CASSQQGETQYF.